Each of the 20 T cell receptor beta chains below was sequenced from the same sample in a study of brain T cells in children with intractable seizures. The data were produced by immunoSEQ multiplex PCR, yet TCRdb's version contains in-frame clones alone and is incomplete. The profile shows around 70,000 clones, roughly 91% of them singletons. Sample: peripheral blood, taken at surgery. The receptors originated from a boy under two years old with tuberous sclerosis and intractable seizures.

The gene calls are TRBV11-2 and TRBJ1-2; D is perhaps TRBD1 (6 bases). Germline loops: CDR1 SGHAT, CDR2 FQNNGV. V shed 3 bases and J shed 5 bases, with 10 bases lying between them. There are 13 residues in the CDR3. In DNA, the CDR3 is TGTGCCAGCAGCTTGGGAGGGGGTTATGGCTACACCTTC. Protein product: CASSLGGGYGYTF.

In this sample, this clone turned up once. The chain links TRBV4-1 to TRBJ1-2, with a weak D call TRBD1 (6 bases). The CDR3 has 18 amino acids. Germline V CDR1 and CDR2: MGHRA, YSYEKL. The ends were cut back, 1 base at V and 2 bases at J, with 20 bases in the middle. CDR3 nucleotide sequence: TGCGCCAGCAGCCAAGGAAGGGGAGGTCAGGGGAGAAACTATGGCTACACCTTC. As protein: CASSQGRGGQGRNYGYTF.

The V call is TRBV3-1 (or the pseudogene TRBV3-2), the J call TRBJ2-5; D possibly matches TRBD1 or TRBD2 (5 bases each). Trimming removed 3 bases from V and 4 bases from J, with 18 bases in between. The CDR3 spans 16 residues. The germline V gene encodes CDR1 LGHDT and CDR2 YNNKEL (reference sequence). The CDR3 protein is CASSHSSGPVAETQYF. CDR3 in DNA: TGTGCCAGCAGCCATAGCTCGGGGCCGGTGGCAGAGACCCAGTACTTC.

CDR3 in DNA: TGTGCCAGCAGTTTCGGCGGCGCGGGATATAATTCACCCCTCCACTTT. This gives the protein CASSFGGAGYNSPLHF. V is TRBV27 and J is TRBJ1-6, with unresolved D. The V gene's germline CDR1 is MNHEY and CDR2 SMNVEV (reference sequence). Between the trimmed V and J ends, which lost 3 bases and 4 bases, there was a span of 13 bases. The CDR3 is 16 residues long.

The chain combines TRBV5-6 with TRBJ1-3, with TRBD1 identical over 8 bases. J was trimmed by 8 bases and V by 3 bases; bases with no gene match: 7. Germline values: CDR1 SGHDT, CDR2 YYEEEE. This CDR3 region has 14 residues. CDR3: CASSSLDRADTIYF. CDR3 DNA sequence: TGTGCCAGCAGCTCTCTGGACAGGGCGGACACCATATATTTT.

This chain uses TRBV11-3 with TRBJ1-3; maybe TRBD1 (5 bases). The CDR3 extends over 15 amino acids. Germline CDR1 is SGHNT and CDR2 is YENEEA. Trimming removed 3 bases at V and 4 bases at J, with 13 bases between. CDR3 DNA: TGTGCCAGCAGCTTGGCCGGGACGAAGGGAAACACCATATATTTT. Protein sequence: CASSLAGTKGNTIYF.

The V and J genes are TRBV24-1 and TRBJ1-5; TRBD1 matches 9 bases. V lost 4 bases, J lost 7 bases, and 10 bases stayed unmatched. Germline CDR1 is KGHDR and CDR2 is SFDVKD. This CDR3 has 16 amino acids. CDR3 region: CATSESGGQGQQPQHF. The DNA of the CDR3 is TGTGCCACCAGTGAGTCCGGGGGACAGGGTCAACAGCCCCAGCATTTT.

The chain has TRBV4-2 and TRBJ2-1; TRBD2 agrees at 14 bases. The V gene end was trimmed by 0 bases and the J gene end by 4 bases; junction bases not matched to a gene: 8. Germline V gene sequence: CDR1 LGHNA, CDR2 YNFKEQ. The length of the CDR3 is 19 residues. CDR3 DNA: TGTGCCAGCAGCCAAGATCCGACTAGCGGGGGGGCTAAATACAATGAGCAGTTCTTC. Its protein product is CASSQDPTSGGAKYNEQFF.

The chain combines TRBV4-1 with TRBJ1-6; D is undetermined. The CDR3 length is 13 residues. V dropped 8 bases and J dropped 7 bases, with 12 bases sitting between them. Germline V gives CDR1 MGHRA, CDR2 YSYEKL. Here the CDR3 DNA reads TGCGCCAGCGGGGAGTTCAGGAATTCACCCCTCCACTTT. As protein: CASGEFRNSPLHF.

This rearrangement joins TRBV9 to TRBJ2-3; 10 nucleotides agree with TRBD2. There are 16 residues in the CDR3. Per the germline V gene, CDR1 is SGDLS and CDR2 is YYNGEE. The V and J ends lost 4 bases and 2 bases, in that order; junction bases with no gene match: 7. The CDR3 DNA reads as TGTGCCAGCAGCACCGGACTAGCGGAGGTCACAGATACGCAGTATTTT. This encodes CASSTGLAEVTDTQYF.

The V gene is TRBV10-3, the J gene TRBJ2-1, with 8 bases lining up with TRBD1. V was clipped by 6 bases and J by 9 bases; unmatched bases: 10. Germline V gene data show CDR1 as ENHRY and CDR2 as SYGVKD. The CDR3 spans 14 residues. The CDR3 DNA sequence: TGTGCCATCAGCCACACAGGGGGGCCTGGTGAGCAGTTCTTC. Translation gives CAISHTGGPGEQFF.

The CDR3 here is CASSFTTTNEQFF. The DNA for the CDR3 is TGCGCCAGCAGCTTTACGACTACAAATGAGCAGTTCTTC. The chain links TRBV5-1 to TRBJ2-1; possible D gene TRBD2, 5 bases. Germline V gene sequence: CDR1 SGHRS, CDR2 YFSETQ. V was clipped by 2 bases and J by 7 bases, with 10 bases between them. CDR3 length equals 13 residues.

The rearrangement uses TRBV19 and TRBJ1-1, with D hard to call. The CDR3 contains 12 residues. The germline V gene encodes CDR1 LNHDA and CDR2 SQIVND (reference sequence). V was shortened by 5 bases and J by 7 bases, with 11 bases between the two germline ends. The CDR3 region is CASSFFGVEAFF. In DNA, the CDR3 is TGTGCCAGTAGTTTCTTCGGCGTTGAAGCTTTCTTT.

The rearrangement uses TRBV3-1 (or the pseudogene TRBV3-2) and TRBJ1-1, with D unclear. The CDR3 runs to 17 residues. The V gene's germline CDR1 is LGHDT and CDR2 YNNKEL (reference sequence). The V end lost 4 bases, the J end lost 0 bases, and 18 bases lay between the germline ends. The CDR3 spells CASSPWTGRTMNTEAFF. CDR3 coding DNA: TGTGCCAGCAGCCCCTGGACCGGACGGACCATGAACACTGAAGCTTTCTTT.

V is TRBV18 and J is TRBJ1-6, with 8 bases identical to TRBD1. Trimming cost V 3 bases and J 7 bases; bases outside gene matches: 5. Germline loops: CDR1 KGHSH, CDR2 LQKENI. The CDR3 length is 15 residues. The CDR3 here is CASSPDREGNSPLHF. CDR3 DNA sequence: TGTGCCAGCTCACCGGACAGGGAAGGAAATTCACCCCTCCACTTT.

In nucleotides, the CDR3 is TGTGCCAGCAGCTTTAAGAAGTGGGACATTCAGTACTTC. Protein: CASSFKKWDIQYF. This chain links TRBV7-9 with TRBJ2-4; D gene uncertain. The CDR3 length is 13 residues. CDR1 SEHNR and CDR2 FQNEAQ come from the germline V gene (reference sequence). Trimming left V 3 bases short and J 8 bases short, with 11 bases between.

The rearrangement links TRBV5-6 to TRBJ1-2; D not resolved. In germline, CDR1 is SGHDT, CDR2 YYEEEE. The CDR3 contains 13 residues. Between the trimmed V and J ends, which lost 0 bases and 6 bases, there was a span of 9 bases. CDR3 residues: CASSLGGFDGYTF. The CDR3 region has the DNA TGTGCCAGCAGCTTGGGGGGTTTCGATGGCTACACCTTC.

The chain joins TRBV7-6 to TRBJ2-1; the D is unclear. Per germline, CDR1 SGHVS and CDR2 FNYEAQ. Trimming pared 0 bases from V and 0 bases from J, leaving 15 bases between. The CDR3 runs 18 residues. As DNA, the CDR3 is TGTGCCAGCAGCTTAGCCTCGCTGAGTGCGAGCTCCTACAATGAGCAGTTCTTC. Translation: CASSLASLSASSYNEQFF.

The CDR3 DNA follows: TGTGCCTGGAGTGTACCGGGACAGTTCTATGGCTACACCTTC. It translates to CAWSVPGQFYGYTF. The rearrangement links TRBV30 to TRBJ1-2, with TRBD1 matching 7 bases. This CDR3 is 14 amino acids long. The trim removed 0 bases at V and 4 bases at J, leaving 5 bases unmatched. Germline CDR1 GTSNPN, CDR2 SVGIG (reference sequence). Full variable domain (outside the CDR3, taken from reference TRBV30 and TRBJ1-2): SQTIHQWPATLVQPVGSPLSLECTVEGTSNPNLYWYRQAAGRGLQLLFYSVGIGQISSEVPQNLSASRPQDRQFILSSKKLLLSDSGFYLCAWSVPGQFYGYTFGSGTRLTVV.

This chain connects TRBV4-1 to TRBJ2-3; 15 nucleotides match TRBD2. The CDR3 is made up of 19 amino acids. Germline V gene data show CDR1 as MGHRA and CDR2 as YSYEKL. V trimming: 2 bases; J trimming: 1 base; junction bases outside the gene matches: 7. The CDR3 region has the DNA TGCGCCAGCAGCCAACTCGGACTAGCGGGGGGGCCTCGCACAGATACGCAGTATTTT. Residues: CASSQLGLAGGPRTDTQYF.